This T cell receptor beta chain was found in a study of cytotoxic CD8 clonotypes in ibrutinib-treated CLL. Assay used: immunoSEQ multiplex PCR; TCRdb lists only in-frame clones, some missing. The sample lists around 70,000 clones, less than 85% occurring once. The CDR3 extends over 13 amino acids. V was trimmed by 11 bases and J by 5 bases, leaving 19 bases between them. CDR1 and CDR2 (germline): MDHEN, SYDVKM. This TCR was recovered from a human donor with chronic lymphocytic leukemia. The chain carries TRBV28 and TRBJ2-7, with D perhaps TRBD2 (6 bases). The specimen comprised PBMCs, sampled after 24 months of ibrutinib treatment. The DNA for the CDR3 is TGTGCCGCAGTGGGGCGGGGTCTGAACGAGCAGTACTTC. It encodes CAAVGRGLNEQYF. Complete variable domain (other parts from reference TRBV28 and TRBJ2-7): DVKVTQSSRYLVKRTGEKVFLECVQDMDHENMFWYRQDPGLGLRLIYFSYDVKMKEKGDIPEGYSVSREKKERFSLILESASTNQTSMYLCAAVGRGLNEQYFGPGTRLTVT.